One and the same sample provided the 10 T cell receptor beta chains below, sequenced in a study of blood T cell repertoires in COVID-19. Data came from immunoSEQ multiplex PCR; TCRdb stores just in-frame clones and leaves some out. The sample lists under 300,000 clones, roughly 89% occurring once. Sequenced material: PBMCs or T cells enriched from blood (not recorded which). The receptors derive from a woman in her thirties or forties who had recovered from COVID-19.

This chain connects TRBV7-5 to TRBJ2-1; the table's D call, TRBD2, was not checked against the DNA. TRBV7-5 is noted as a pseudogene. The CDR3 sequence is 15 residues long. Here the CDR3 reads CARSLTGTSDNEQFF. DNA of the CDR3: TGTGCCAGAAGCCTAACCGGGACTAGCGACAATGAGCAGTTCTTC.

CDR3 sequence (DNA): TGTGCCAGCAGGGGCCAGGGGCGACACACCGGGGAGCTGTTTTTT. It translates to CASRGQGRHTGELFF. The chain combines TRBV7-6 with TRBJ2-2; a weak D match, TRBD1 (6 bases). The CDR3 covers 15 residues. The V end lost 6 bases, the J end lost 3 bases, and 14 bases lay between the germline ends. CDR1 and CDR2 (germline): SGHVS, FNYEAQ.

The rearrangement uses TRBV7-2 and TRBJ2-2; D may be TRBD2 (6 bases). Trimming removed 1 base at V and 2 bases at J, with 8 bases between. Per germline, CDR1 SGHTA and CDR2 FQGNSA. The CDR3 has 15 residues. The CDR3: CASSLVRGNTGELFF. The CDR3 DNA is TGTGCCAGCAGCTTAGTGCGGGGAAACACCGGGGAGCTGTTTTTT.

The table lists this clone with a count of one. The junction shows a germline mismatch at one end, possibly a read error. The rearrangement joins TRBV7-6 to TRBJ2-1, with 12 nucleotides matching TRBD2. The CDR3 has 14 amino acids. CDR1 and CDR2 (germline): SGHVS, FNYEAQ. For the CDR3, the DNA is TGTGCCAGCAGCCTAGCGGGGGGGCGGAATGAGCAGTTCTTC. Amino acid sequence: CASSLAGGRNEQFF.

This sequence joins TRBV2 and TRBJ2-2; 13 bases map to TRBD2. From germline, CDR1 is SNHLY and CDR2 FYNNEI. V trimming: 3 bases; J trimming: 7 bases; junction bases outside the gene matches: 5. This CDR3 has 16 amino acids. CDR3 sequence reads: CASSDMWTSGGGELFF. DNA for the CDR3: TGTGCCAGCAGTGATATGTGGACTAGCGGGGGCGGGGAGCTGTTTTTT. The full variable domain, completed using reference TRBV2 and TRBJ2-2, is EPEVTQTPSHQVTQMGQEVILRCVPISNHLYFYWYRQILGQKVEFLVSFYNNEISEKSEIFDDQFSVERPDGSNFTLKIRSTKLEDSAMYFCASSDMWTSGGGELFFGEGSRLTVL.

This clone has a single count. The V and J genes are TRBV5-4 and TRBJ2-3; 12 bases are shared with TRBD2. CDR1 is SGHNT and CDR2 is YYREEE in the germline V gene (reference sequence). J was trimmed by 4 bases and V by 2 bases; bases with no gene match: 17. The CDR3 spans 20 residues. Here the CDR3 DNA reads TGTGCCAGCAGCTTCCCCCCCCGGACTAGCGGGAAATATGGGGCAGATACGCAGTATTTT. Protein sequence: CASSFPPRTSGKYGADTQYF.

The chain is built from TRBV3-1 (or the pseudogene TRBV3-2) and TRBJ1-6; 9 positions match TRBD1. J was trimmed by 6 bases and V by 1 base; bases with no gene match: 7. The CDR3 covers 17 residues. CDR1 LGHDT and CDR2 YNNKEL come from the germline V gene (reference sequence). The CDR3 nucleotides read TGTGCCAGCAGCCAAGGAGGAGGGACAGGGTTTAATTCACCCCTCCACTTT. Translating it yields CASSQGGGTGFNSPLHF.

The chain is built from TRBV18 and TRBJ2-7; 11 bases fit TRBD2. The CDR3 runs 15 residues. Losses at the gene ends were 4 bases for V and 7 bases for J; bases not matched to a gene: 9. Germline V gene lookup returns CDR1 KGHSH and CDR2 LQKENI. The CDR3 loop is CASSLAGGPLSEQYF. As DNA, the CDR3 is TGTGCCAGCTCACTAGCGGGGGGGCCTTTGAGTGAGCAGTACTTC.

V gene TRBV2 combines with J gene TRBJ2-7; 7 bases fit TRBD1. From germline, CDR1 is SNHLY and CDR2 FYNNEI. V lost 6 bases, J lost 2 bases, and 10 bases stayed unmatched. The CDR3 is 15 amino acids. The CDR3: CASSPNRGWTYEQYF. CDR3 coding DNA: TGTGCCAGCAGCCCTAACAGGGGTTGGACCTACGAGCAGTACTTC.

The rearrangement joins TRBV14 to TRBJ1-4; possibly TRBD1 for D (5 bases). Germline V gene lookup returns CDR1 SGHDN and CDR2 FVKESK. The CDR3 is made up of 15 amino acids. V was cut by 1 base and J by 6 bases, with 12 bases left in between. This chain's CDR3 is CASSQVGGRDEKLFF. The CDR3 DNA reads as TGTGCCAGCAGCCAAGTTGGGGGGAGAGATGAAAAACTGTTTTTT.